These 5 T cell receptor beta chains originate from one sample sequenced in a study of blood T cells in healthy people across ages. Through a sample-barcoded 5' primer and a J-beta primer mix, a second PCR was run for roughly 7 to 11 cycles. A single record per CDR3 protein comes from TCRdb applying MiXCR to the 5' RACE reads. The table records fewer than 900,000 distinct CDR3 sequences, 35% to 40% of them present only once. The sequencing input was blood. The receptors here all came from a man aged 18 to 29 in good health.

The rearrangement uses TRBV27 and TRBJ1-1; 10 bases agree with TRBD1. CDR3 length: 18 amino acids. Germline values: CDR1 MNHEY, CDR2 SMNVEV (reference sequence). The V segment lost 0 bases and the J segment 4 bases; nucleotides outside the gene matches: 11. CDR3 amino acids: CASSLSGGQGIYGTEAFF. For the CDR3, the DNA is TGTGCCAGCAGTTTATCGGGGGGACAGGGGATTTATGGCACTGAAGCTTTCTTT.

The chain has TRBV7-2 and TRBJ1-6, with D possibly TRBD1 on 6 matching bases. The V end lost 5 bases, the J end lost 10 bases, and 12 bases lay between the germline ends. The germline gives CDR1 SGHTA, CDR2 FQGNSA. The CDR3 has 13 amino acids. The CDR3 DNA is TGTGCCAGCAGCCGACAGGTCGACTCACCCCTCCACTTT. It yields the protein CASSRQVDSPLHF.

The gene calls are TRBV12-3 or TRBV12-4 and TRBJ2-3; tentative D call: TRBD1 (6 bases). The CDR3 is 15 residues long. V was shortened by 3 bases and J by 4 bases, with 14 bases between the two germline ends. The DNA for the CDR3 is TGTGCCAGCAGTTTGACAGGCCCGATGGCAGATACGCAGTATTTT. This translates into CASSLTGPMADTQYF.

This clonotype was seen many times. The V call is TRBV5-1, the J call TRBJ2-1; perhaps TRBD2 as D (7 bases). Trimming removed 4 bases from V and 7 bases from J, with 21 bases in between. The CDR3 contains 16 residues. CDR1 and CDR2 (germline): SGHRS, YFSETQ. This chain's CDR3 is CASSGGRGATRNEQFF. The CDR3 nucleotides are TGCGCCAGCAGCGGGGGACGGGGGGCCACAAGAAATGAGCAGTTCTTC. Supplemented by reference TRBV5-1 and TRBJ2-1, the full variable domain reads KAGVTQTPRYLIKTRGQQVTLSCSPISGHRSVSWYQQTPGQGLQFLFEYFSETQRNKGNFPGRFSGRQFSNSRSEMNVSTLELGDSALYLCASSGGRGATRNEQFFGPGTRLTVL.

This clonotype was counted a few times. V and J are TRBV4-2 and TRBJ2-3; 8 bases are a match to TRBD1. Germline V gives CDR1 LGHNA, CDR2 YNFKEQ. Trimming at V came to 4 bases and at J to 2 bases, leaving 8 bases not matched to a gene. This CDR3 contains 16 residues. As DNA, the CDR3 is TGTGCCAGCAGCCCGAGGCGGGACAGGACCACAGATACGCAGTATTTT. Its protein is CASSPRRDRTTDTQYF.